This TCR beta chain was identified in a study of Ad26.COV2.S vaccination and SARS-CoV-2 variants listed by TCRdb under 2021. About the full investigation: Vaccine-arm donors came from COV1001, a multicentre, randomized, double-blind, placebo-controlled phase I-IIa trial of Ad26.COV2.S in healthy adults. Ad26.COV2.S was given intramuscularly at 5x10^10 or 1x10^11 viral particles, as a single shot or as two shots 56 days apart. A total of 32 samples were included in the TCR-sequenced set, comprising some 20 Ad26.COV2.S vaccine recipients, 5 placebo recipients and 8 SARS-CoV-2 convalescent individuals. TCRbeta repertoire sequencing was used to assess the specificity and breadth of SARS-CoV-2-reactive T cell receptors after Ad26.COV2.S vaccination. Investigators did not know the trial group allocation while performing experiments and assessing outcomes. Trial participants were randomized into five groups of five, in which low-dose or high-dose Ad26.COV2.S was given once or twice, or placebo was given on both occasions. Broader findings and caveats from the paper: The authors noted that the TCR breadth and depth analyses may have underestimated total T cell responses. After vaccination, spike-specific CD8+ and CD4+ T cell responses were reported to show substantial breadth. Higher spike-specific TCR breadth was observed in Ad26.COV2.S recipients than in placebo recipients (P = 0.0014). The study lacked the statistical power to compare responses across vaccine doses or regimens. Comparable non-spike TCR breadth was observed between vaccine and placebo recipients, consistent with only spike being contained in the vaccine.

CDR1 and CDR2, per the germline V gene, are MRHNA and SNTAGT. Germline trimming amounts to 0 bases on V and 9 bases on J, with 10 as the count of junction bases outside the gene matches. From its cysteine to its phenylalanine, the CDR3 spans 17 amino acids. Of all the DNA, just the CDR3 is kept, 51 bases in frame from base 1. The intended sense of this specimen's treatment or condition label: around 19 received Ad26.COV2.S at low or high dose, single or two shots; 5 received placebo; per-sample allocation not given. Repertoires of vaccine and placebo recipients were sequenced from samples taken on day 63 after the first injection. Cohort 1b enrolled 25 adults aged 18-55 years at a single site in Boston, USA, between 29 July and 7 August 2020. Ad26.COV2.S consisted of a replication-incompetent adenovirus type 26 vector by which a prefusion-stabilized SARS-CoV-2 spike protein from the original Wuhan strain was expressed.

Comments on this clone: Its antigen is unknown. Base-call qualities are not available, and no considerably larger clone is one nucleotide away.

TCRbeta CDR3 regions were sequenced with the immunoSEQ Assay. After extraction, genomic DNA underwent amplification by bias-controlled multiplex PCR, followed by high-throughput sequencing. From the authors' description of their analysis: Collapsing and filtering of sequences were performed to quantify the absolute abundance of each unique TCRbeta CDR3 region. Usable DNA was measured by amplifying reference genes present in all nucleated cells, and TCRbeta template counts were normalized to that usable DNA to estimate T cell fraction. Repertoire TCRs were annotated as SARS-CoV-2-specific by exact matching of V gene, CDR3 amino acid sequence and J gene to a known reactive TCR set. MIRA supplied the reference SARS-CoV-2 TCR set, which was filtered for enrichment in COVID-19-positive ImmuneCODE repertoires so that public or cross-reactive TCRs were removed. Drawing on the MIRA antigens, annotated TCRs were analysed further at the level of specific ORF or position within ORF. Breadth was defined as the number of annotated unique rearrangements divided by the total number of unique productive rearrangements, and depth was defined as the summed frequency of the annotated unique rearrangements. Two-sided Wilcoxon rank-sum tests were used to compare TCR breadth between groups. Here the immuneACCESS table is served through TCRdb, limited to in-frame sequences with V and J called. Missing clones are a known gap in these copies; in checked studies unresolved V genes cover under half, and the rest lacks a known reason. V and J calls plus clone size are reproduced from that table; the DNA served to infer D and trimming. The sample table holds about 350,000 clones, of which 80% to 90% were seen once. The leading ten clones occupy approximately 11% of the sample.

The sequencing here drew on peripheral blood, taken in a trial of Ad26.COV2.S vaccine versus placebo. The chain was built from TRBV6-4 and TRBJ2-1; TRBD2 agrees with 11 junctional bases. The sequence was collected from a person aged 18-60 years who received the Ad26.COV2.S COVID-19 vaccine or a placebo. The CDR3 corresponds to CASSDSNRIAGGREQFF. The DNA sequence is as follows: TGTGCCAGCAGTGACTCTAACAGGATAGCGGGGGGGCGTGAGCAGTTCTTC.